These T cell receptor beta chains were read from a single sample in a study of T-cell reconstitution after alpha-beta-depleted transplantation in children. One entry per CDR3 protein, called by TCRdb with MiXCR from the PCR reads. Here the sample spans about 310,000 distinct CDR3 sequences, approximately 20% being singletons. The specimen comprised PBMCs, mostly from graft donor cells, sampled 180 days after TCRalphabeta/CD19-depleted stem cell transplant. The receptors shown here come from a male patient younger than 18 who had a stem cell transplant for acute lymphoblastic leukemia, so the T cells may come from the graft donor. Each CDR3 is given with its conserved first and last residue. The order of the fields is D gene, CDR3 length, clone size, V gene, J gene, CDR3 protein, CDR3 DNA. A D gene is named only where the DNA matches it firmly. Clone size is not always given. Where it is, it says once, few, many or a class for expanded clones.

D gene: TRBD1
CDR3 length: 15
clone size: few
V gene: TRBV6-1
J gene: TRBJ2-7
CDR3 protein: CASSTLDRVTYEQYF
CDR3 DNA: TGTGCCAGCAGTACCCTTGACAGGGTTACCTACGAGCAGTACTTC

D gene: TRBD2
CDR3 length: 17
clone size: .
V gene: TRBV7-9
J gene: TRBJ2-1
CDR3 protein: CASSLGLTSGMYNEQFF
CDR3 DNA: TGTGCCAGCAGCTTAGGGTTGACTAGCGGGATGTACAATGAGCAGTTCTTC

D gene: .
CDR3 length: 12
clone size: few
V gene: TRBV10-2
J gene: TRBJ1-1
CDR3 protein: CASSGGNPKAFF
CDR3 DNA: TGCGCCAGCAGTGGGGGCAACCCCAAAGCTTTCTTT

D gene: .
CDR3 length: 12
clone size: few
V gene: TRBV18
J gene: TRBJ1-1
CDR3 protein: CASAGWNTEAFF
CDR3 DNA: TGTGCCAGCGCAGGGTGGAACACTGAAGCTTTCTTT

D gene: TRBD1
CDR3 length: 15
clone size: .
V gene: TRBV12-3/TRBV12-4
J gene: TRBJ2-2
CDR3 protein: CASSVGQGLAGELFF
CDR3 DNA: TGTGCCAGCAGTGTCGGACAGGGCCTAGCCGGGGAGCTGTTTTTT

D gene: TRBD2
CDR3 length: 14
clone size: .
V gene: TRBV5-1
J gene: TRBJ2-3
CDR3 protein: CASSATSGRVAQYF
CDR3 DNA: TGCGCCAGCAGCGCGACTAGCGGGAGGGTAGCGCAGTATTTT

D gene: TRBD1
CDR3 length: 14
clone size: few
V gene: TRBV10-2
J gene: TRBJ2-2
CDR3 protein: CASTPTGISGELFF
CDR3 DNA: TGCGCCAGCACCCCGACAGGGATTAGCGGGGAGCTGTTTTTT

D gene: .
CDR3 length: 14
clone size: few
V gene: TRBV7-7
J gene: TRBJ2-5
CDR3 protein: CASSLDLGAETQYF
CDR3 DNA: TGTGCCAGCAGCCTGGACCTAGGGGCAGAGACCCAGTACTTC

D gene: TRBD1
CDR3 length: 15
clone size: few
V gene: TRBV6-1
J gene: TRBJ2-5
CDR3 protein: CASSKGQELQETQYF
CDR3 DNA: TGTGCCAGCAGCAAGGGACAGGAGCTCCAAGAGACCCAGTACTTC

D gene: .
CDR3 length: 14
clone size: .
V gene: TRBV20-1
J gene: TRBJ2-7
CDR3 protein: CSARGVADSYEQYF
CDR3 DNA: TGCAGTGCTAGAGGGGTAGCGGACTCCTACGAGCAGTACTTC

D gene: .
CDR3 length: 13
clone size: .
V gene: TRBV5-6
J gene: TRBJ2-2
CDR3 protein: CASSLENPDKLFF
CDR3 DNA: TGTGCCAGCAGCTTGGAGAACCCGGATAAGCTGTTTTTT

D gene: TRBD1
CDR3 length: 14
clone size: few
V gene: TRBV12-3/TRBV12-4
J gene: TRBJ2-7
CDR3 protein: CASSPGQETYEQYF
CDR3 DNA: TGTGCCAGCAGCCCGGGACAGGAGACCTACGAGCAGTACTTC

D gene: .
CDR3 length: 14
clone size: .
V gene: TRBV12-3/TRBV12-4
J gene: TRBJ1-5
CDR3 protein: CASSLIGGNQPQHF
CDR3 DNA: TGTGCCAGCAGTTTGATTGGGGGCAATCAGCCCCAGCATTTT

D gene: .
CDR3 length: 13
clone size: many
V gene: TRBV12-3/TRBV12-4
J gene: TRBJ2-5
CDR3 protein: CASSFSGLGRTYF
CDR3 DNA: TGTGCCAGCAGTTTTTCGGGGTTGGGGCGAACGTACTTC

D gene: TRBD1
CDR3 length: 17
clone size: .
V gene: TRBV12-3/TRBV12-4
J gene: TRBJ2-7
CDR3 protein: CASTYLFNRDRSYEQYF
CDR3 DNA: TGTGCCAGCACTTACCTTTTTAACCGGGACAGGTCCTACGAGCAGTACTTC

D gene: .
CDR3 length: 15
clone size: .
V gene: TRBV9
J gene: TRBJ1-4
CDR3 protein: CASSSREGVNEKLFF
CDR3 DNA: TGTGCCAGCAGCTCCAGGGAGGGGGTAAATGAAAAACTGTTTTTT

D gene: .
CDR3 length: 15
clone size: .
V gene: TRBV12-3/TRBV12-4
J gene: TRBJ2-3
CDR3 protein: CASSLWDLSTDTQYF
CDR3 DNA: TGTGCCAGCAGTTTGTGGGACCTAAGCACAGATACGCAGTATTTT

D gene: .
CDR3 length: 15
clone size: many
V gene: TRBV4-1
J gene: TRBJ2-4
CDR3 protein: CASSQDRDGKNIQYF
CDR3 DNA: TGCGCCAGCAGCCAAGACAGGGACGGGAAAAACATTCAGTACTTC

D gene: .
CDR3 length: 12
clone size: many
V gene: TRBV7-9
J gene: TRBJ2-1
CDR3 protein: CASSLRGQEQFF
CDR3 DNA: TGTGCCAGCAGCTTACGGGGTCAAGAGCAGTTCTTC

D gene: .
CDR3 length: 16
clone size: few
V gene: TRBV15
J gene: TRBJ1-1
CDR3 protein: CATSRDSVRGRTEAFF
CDR3 DNA: TGTGCCACCAGCAGAGATTCAGTTCGGGGGCGGACTGAAGCTTTCTTT

D gene: TRBD2
CDR3 length: 17
clone size: .
V gene: TRBV11-2
J gene: TRBJ2-7
CDR3 protein: CASSPIRGTSGAYEQYF
CDR3 DNA: TGTGCCAGCAGCCCCATCCGTGGGACTAGCGGCGCCTACGAGCAGTACTTC

D gene: .
CDR3 length: 14
clone size: .
V gene: TRBV5-1
J gene: TRBJ1-4
CDR3 protein: CASSLVSFNEKLFF
CDR3 DNA: TGCGCCAGCAGCTTGGTTAGTTTTAATGAAAAACTGTTTTTT

D gene: .
CDR3 length: 18
clone size: .
V gene: TRBV5-1
J gene: TRBJ2-3
CDR3 protein: CASRRGQIQAPRTDTQYF
CDR3 DNA: TGCGCCAGCAGACGAGGACAGATACAAGCGCCCCGCACAGATACGCAGTATTTT

D gene: .
CDR3 length: 16
clone size: .
V gene: TRBV7-9
J gene: TRBJ2-7
CDR3 protein: CASSPLAYSSSYEQYF
CDR3 DNA: TGTGCCAGCAGCCCTCTAGCGTACTCGAGCTCCTACGAGCAGTACTTC

D gene: TRBD1
CDR3 length: 14
clone size: few
V gene: TRBV12-3/TRBV12-4
J gene: TRBJ2-7
CDR3 protein: CASTRKGQSYEQYF
CDR3 DNA: TGTGCCAGCACCCGAAAGGGACAGTCCTACGAGCAGTACTTC

D gene: .
CDR3 length: 10
clone size: few
V gene: TRBV12-3/TRBV12-4
J gene: TRBJ2-7
CDR3 protein: CASGHYEQYF
CDR3 DNA: TGTGCCAGCGGGCACTACGAGCAGTACTTC

D gene: .
CDR3 length: 11
clone size: few
V gene: TRBV5-1
J gene: TRBJ2-1
CDR3 protein: CASRRNDEQFF
CDR3 DNA: TGCGCCAGCAGACGTAACGATGAGCAGTTCTTC

D gene: .
CDR3 length: 13
clone size: few
V gene: TRBV6-1
J gene: TRBJ1-1
CDR3 protein: CASSTTLNTEAFF
CDR3 DNA: TGTGCCAGCAGTACCACCTTGAACACTGAAGCTTTCTTT

D gene: .
CDR3 length: 13
clone size: .
V gene: TRBV7-9
J gene: TRBJ2-1
CDR3 protein: CASSLGLHNEQFF
CDR3 DNA: TGTGCCAGCAGCTTGGGACTCCACAATGAGCAGTTCTTC

D gene: TRBD2
CDR3 length: 16
clone size: .
V gene: TRBV5-1
J gene: TRBJ2-3
CDR3 protein: CASSPRTSGLTDTQYF
CDR3 DNA: TGCGCCAGCAGCCCCCGGACTAGCGGGCTCACAGATACGCAGTATTTT

D gene: .
CDR3 length: 12
clone size: many
V gene: TRBV28
J gene: TRBJ1-2
CDR3 protein: CASSPTNYGYTF
CDR3 DNA: TGTGCCAGCAGTCCCACTAACTATGGCTACACCTTC

D gene: .
CDR3 length: 13
clone size: few
V gene: TRBV20-1
J gene: TRBJ1-1
CDR3 protein: CSATQGPELEAFF
CDR3 DNA: TGCAGTGCTACCCAGGGGCCAGAACTGGAAGCTTTCTTT

D gene: TRBD1
CDR3 length: 17
clone size: few
V gene: TRBV10-2
J gene: TRBJ2-2
CDR3 protein: CASRAGGAEGYTGELFF
CDR3 DNA: TGCGCCAGCAGGGCAGGGGGCGCGGAGGGCTACACCGGGGAGCTGTTTTTT

D gene: .
CDR3 length: 10
clone size: .
V gene: TRBV20-1
J gene: TRBJ2-5
CDR3 protein: CSASLETQYF
CDR3 DNA: TGCAGTGCTAGTTTGGAGACCCAGTACTTC

D gene: TRBD1
CDR3 length: 15
clone size: .
V gene: TRBV6-5
J gene: TRBJ1-2
CDR3 protein: CASSYSGQGNYGYTF
CDR3 DNA: TGTGCCAGCAGTTACTCGGGACAGGGAAACTATGGCTACACCTTC

D gene: TRBD2
CDR3 length: 17
clone size: .
V gene: TRBV5-1
J gene: TRBJ2-5
CDR3 protein: CASSLAALAGDGETQYF
CDR3 DNA: TGCGCCAGCAGCTTGGCAGCTCTAGCGGGAGACGGCGAGACCCAGTACTTC

D gene: .
CDR3 length: 13
clone size: few
V gene: TRBV15
J gene: TRBJ2-2
CDR3 protein: CATSSGDTGELFF
CDR3 DNA: TGTGCCACCAGCAGCGGGGACACCGGGGAGCTGTTTTTT

D gene: TRBD2
CDR3 length: 19
clone size: few
V gene: TRBV5-1
J gene: TRBJ2-7
CDR3 protein: CASSLRLAVASGSSYEQYF
CDR3 DNA: TGCGCCAGCAGCTTACGACTCGCCGTGGCTAGCGGGAGTTCCTACGAGCAGTACTTC

D gene: .
CDR3 length: 14
clone size: .
V gene: TRBV20-1
J gene: TRBJ2-2
CDR3 protein: CSARTGVNTGELFF
CDR3 DNA: TGCAGTGCTAGGACAGGAGTCAACACCGGGGAGCTGTTTTTT

D gene: .
CDR3 length: 13
clone size: many
V gene: TRBV5-1
J gene: TRBJ2-3
CDR3 protein: CASSLEQTDTQYF
CDR3 DNA: TGCGCCAGCAGCTTGGAACAGACAGATACGCAGTATTTT

D gene: .
CDR3 length: 14
clone size: few
V gene: TRBV27
J gene: TRBJ2-3
CDR3 protein: CASSLDRATDTQYF
CDR3 DNA: TGTGCCAGCAGTTTAGACAGAGCGACAGATACGCAGTATTTT

D gene: .
CDR3 length: 16
clone size: .
V gene: TRBV2
J gene: TRBJ2-3
CDR3 protein: CASIILAGYNTDTQYF
CDR3 DNA: TGTGCCAGCATCATACTAGCAGGATACAACACAGATACGCAGTATTTT

D gene: .
CDR3 length: 18
clone size: .
V gene: TRBV12-3/TRBV12-4
J gene: TRBJ2-2
CDR3 protein: CASSLDLGRDSNTGELFF
CDR3 DNA: TGTGCCAGCAGTTTGGACTTAGGGCGGGACTCGAACACCGGGGAGCTGTTTTTT

D gene: TRBD1
CDR3 length: 15
clone size: .
V gene: TRBV9
J gene: TRBJ1-4
CDR3 protein: CASNREGQGNEKLFF
CDR3 DNA: TGTGCCAGCAATCGGGAGGGACAGGGAAATGAAAAACTGTTTTTT

D gene: .
CDR3 length: 10
clone size: .
V gene: TRBV6-6
J gene: TRBJ2-7
CDR3 protein: CASQGYEQYF
CDR3 DNA: TGTGCCAGTCAGGGCTACGAGCAGTACTTC

D gene: TRBD2
CDR3 length: 17
clone size: few
V gene: TRBV5-1
J gene: TRBJ2-3
CDR3 protein: CASSWGLAGGLADTQYF
CDR3 DNA: TGCGCCAGCAGCTGGGGGCTAGCGGGAGGTCTCGCAGATACGCAGTATTTT

D gene: .
CDR3 length: 15
clone size: few
V gene: TRBV3-1
J gene: TRBJ2-7
CDR3 protein: CASSRWRGETYEQYF
CDR3 DNA: TGTGCCAGCAGCCGGTGGAGGGGGGAAACCTACGAGCAGTACTTC

D gene: .
CDR3 length: 16
clone size: .
V gene: TRBV4-1
J gene: TRBJ2-1
CDR3 protein: CASSQGPPRRNNEQFF
CDR3 DNA: TGCGCCAGCAGCCAAGGGCCCCCCAGGCGGAACAATGAGCAGTTCTTC

D gene: .
CDR3 length: 14
clone size: few
V gene: TRBV12-3/TRBV12-4
J gene: TRBJ1-2
CDR3 protein: CASSLNRAYYGYTF
CDR3 DNA: TGTGCCAGCAGTTTAAACAGAGCCTACTATGGCTACACCTTC

D gene: TRBD1
CDR3 length: 15
clone size: .
V gene: TRBV5-1
J gene: TRBJ2-7
CDR3 protein: CASRPIYRGSYEQYF
CDR3 DNA: TGCGCCAGCAGACCGATCTACAGGGGATCCTACGAGCAGTACTTC

D gene: TRBD2
CDR3 length: 16
clone size: .
V gene: TRBV20-1
J gene: TRBJ2-7
CDR3 protein: CSARSLAGTFSYEQYF
CDR3 DNA: TGCAGTGCGAGGTCCTTAGCGGGCACATTCTCCTACGAGCAGTACTTC

D gene: .
CDR3 length: 12
clone size: few
V gene: TRBV10-2
J gene: TRBJ1-3
CDR3 protein: CASRGRRNTIYF
CDR3 DNA: TGCGCCAGCAGAGGCCGTCGAAACACCATATATTTT